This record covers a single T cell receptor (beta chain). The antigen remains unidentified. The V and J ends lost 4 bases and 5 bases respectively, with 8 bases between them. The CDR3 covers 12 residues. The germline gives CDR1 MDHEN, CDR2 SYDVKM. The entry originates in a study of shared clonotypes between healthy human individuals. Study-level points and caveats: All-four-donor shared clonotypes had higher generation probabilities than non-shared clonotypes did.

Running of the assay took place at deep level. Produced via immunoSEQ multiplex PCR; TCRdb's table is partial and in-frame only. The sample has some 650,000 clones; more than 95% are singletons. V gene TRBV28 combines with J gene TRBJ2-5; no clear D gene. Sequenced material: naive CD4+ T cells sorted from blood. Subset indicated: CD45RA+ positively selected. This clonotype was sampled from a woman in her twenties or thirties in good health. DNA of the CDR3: TGTGCCAGCAGTTCTACCCTGGAGACCCAGTACTTC. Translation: CASSSTLETQYF.